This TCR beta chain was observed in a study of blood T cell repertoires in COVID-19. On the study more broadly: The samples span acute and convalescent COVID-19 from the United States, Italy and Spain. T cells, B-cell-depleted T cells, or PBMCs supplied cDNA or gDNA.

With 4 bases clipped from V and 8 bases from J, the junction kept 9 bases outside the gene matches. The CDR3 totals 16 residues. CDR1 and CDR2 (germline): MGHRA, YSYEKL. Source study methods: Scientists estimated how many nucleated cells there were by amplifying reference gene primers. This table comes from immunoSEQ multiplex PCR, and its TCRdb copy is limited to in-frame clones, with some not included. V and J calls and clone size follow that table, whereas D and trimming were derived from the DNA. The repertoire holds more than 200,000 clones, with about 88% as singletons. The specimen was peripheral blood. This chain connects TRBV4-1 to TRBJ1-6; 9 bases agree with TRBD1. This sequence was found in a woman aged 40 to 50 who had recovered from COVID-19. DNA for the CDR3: TGCGCCAGCAGCCTTAGGGACAGGGAATCGGATTCACCCCTCCACTTT. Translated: CASSLRDRESDSPLHF.